This T cell receptor (beta chain) stems from a study of blood T cell repertoires in COVID-19. Study details: Sites in the United States, Italy and Spain provided acute and convalescent COVID-19 samples. Sources were T cells, B-cell-depleted T cells, or PBMCs; the material itself was cDNA or gDNA.

Authors' analysis steps: Researchers report that nucleated cell counts were estimated from reference gene primer amplification. Assay used: immunoSEQ multiplex PCR; TCRdb lists only in-frame clones, some missing. V, J and clone size derive from that table, while D and trimming were established from the DNA sequence. This table holds more than 300,000 clones, more than 75% found once. The CDR3 spans 15 residues. The germline CDR1 and CDR2 sequences are SGHTA and FQGNSA. Trimming shortened V by 7 bases and J by 6 bases, and 20 bases separated the two germline ends. The origin of this receptor is a woman between 25 and 40 years old with COVID-19, enrolled during active disease. Sequenced: peripheral blood. The V call is TRBV7-2, the J call TRBJ2-3; perhaps TRBD1 as D (5 bases). The CDR3 loop is CASNIWAGFRDTQYF. The CDR3 DNA follows: TGTGCCAGCAACATTTGGGCAGGGTTCAGGGATACGCAGTATTTT.